The 30 T cell receptor beta chains below were found in one sample sequenced in a study of beta chain features in type 1 diabetes. Notes on the study in general: Among patients with Type 1 diabetes, TCRB CDR3s were moderately but significantly shorter in every one of the four CD4+ subsets.

TCRB transcripts that were expressed got sequenced, as all of the isolated RNA had been reverse transcribed. Using immunoSEQ multiplex PCR, the repertoire was profiled, and TCRdb retains in-frame clones only, with some absent. The data contain a few hundred thousand clones, about 15% of them seen just once; the ten biggest clones take up approximately 0.02%. No antigen has been assigned to these receptors. Input material: naive CD4+ T cells from blood. All receptors derive from a man aged 25 to 45 with type 1 diabetes.

This clone appeared a few times. The rearrangement joins TRBV19 to TRBJ2-2; the D gene is possibly TRBD1 (5 bases). Trimming removed 8 bases at V and 4 bases at J, with 17 bases between. CDR3 length equals 15 residues. Germline CDR1 LNHDA, CDR2 SQIVND (reference sequence). CDR3 loop: CASQPGYISTGELFF. The CDR3, as DNA: TGTGCCAGTCAACCAGGGTATATCTCCACCGGGGAGCTGTTTTTT.

The V gene is TRBV19, the J gene TRBJ2-1; TRBD2 matches 8 bases. This CDR3 contains 14 residues. The germline V gene encodes CDR1 LNHDA and CDR2 SQIVND (reference sequence). With V trimmed by 2 bases and J by 6 bases, 3 bases remained unmatched. The CDR3 spells CASSILAGSNEQFF. The CDR3 bases are TGTGCCAGTAGTATACTAGCGGGCAGCAATGAGCAGTTCTTC.

The table lists this clone with a few counts. The CDR3 nucleotides are TGCGCCAGCAGCCCACCACAGGGCAACGAGCAGTACTTC. It is translated as CASSPPQGNEQYF. The chain is built from TRBV4-1 and TRBJ2-7, with D perhaps matching TRBD1 (6 bases). V dropped 4 bases and J dropped 5 bases, with 12 bases sitting between them. Germline loops: CDR1 MGHRA, CDR2 YSYEKL. The CDR3 is 13 amino acids.

The chain couples TRBV7-8 to TRBJ2-6, with 7 bases identical to TRBD1. The CDR3 extends over 18 amino acids. Losses at the gene ends were 2 bases for V and 0 bases for J; bases not matched to a gene: 7. CDR1 and CDR2 from the germline V gene are SGHVS and FQNEAQ. In DNA form, the CDR3 reads TGTGCCAGCAGCTTAAATTTGGGACAGCTCTCTGGGGCCAACGTCCTGACTTTC. Its translation: CASSLNLGQLSGANVLTF.

This CDR3 reads CASSLWGTDSGNTIYF. The CDR3 nucleotides are TGCGCCAGCAGCTTGTGGGGGACAGACTCTGGAAACACCATATATTTT. This chain uses TRBV5-1 with TRBJ1-3; TRBD1 agrees at 7 bases. Looked up from germline, CDR1 is SGHRS and CDR2 is YFSETQ. V trimming: 1 base; J trimming: 0 bases; junction bases outside the gene matches: 4. CDR3 length: 16 amino acids.

The chain couples TRBV4-1 to TRBJ2-5; perhaps TRBD1 as D (6 bases). CDR1 is MGHRA and CDR2 is YSYEKL in the germline V gene. The V end was cut by 1 base, the J end by 5 bases, with 17 bases between. This CDR3 has 16 residues. The DNA for the CDR3 is TGCGCCAGCAGCCAAGGGACAGTTGGGGCAATGGAGACCCAGTACTTC. Its protein is CASSQGTVGAMETQYF.

This clone was observed a handful of times. The rearrangement joins TRBV9 to TRBJ2-5, with TRBD1 identical over 8 bases. CDR1 is SGDLS and CDR2 is YYNGEE in the germline V gene. The CDR3 spans 13 residues. Unmatched junction bases numbered 6, after V lost 4 bases and J lost 7 bases. CDR3 nucleotides: TGTGCCAGCAGCTACAGGGGGTTAGGGACCCAGTACTTC. Protein: CASSYRGLGTQYF.

The V gene is TRBV12-5, the J gene TRBJ2-7, with no clear D. Germline V gene lookup returns CDR1 LGHNT and CDR2 FRNRAP. The CDR3 sequence is 11 residues long. V lost 6 bases to trimming and J lost 5 bases, with 8 bases between them. In DNA form, the CDR3 reads TGTGCTAGTGGCCCGGTTAACGAGCAGTACTTC. Protein: CASGPVNEQYF.

This clone appeared a few times. The V and J genes are TRBV11-2 and TRBJ1-3, with D possibly TRBD1 on 5 matching bases. Germline CDR1 SGHAT, CDR2 FQNNGV. The CDR3 loop spans 16 amino acids. The V end was cut by 0 bases, the J end by 0 bases, with 9 bases between. CDR3 in amino acids: CASSLDTGYSGNTIYF. The CDR3 DNA is TGTGCCAGCAGCTTAGATACAGGTTACTCTGGAAACACCATATATTTT.

V gene TRBV7-9 combines with J gene TRBJ1-2; D not resolved. Germline V CDR1 and CDR2: SEHNR, FQNEAQ (reference sequence). Trimming cost V 5 bases and J 5 bases, with 9 bases left between them. The CDR3 consists of 12 residues. The DNA of the CDR3 is TGTGCCAGCAGCGACACTTCTTATGGCTACACCTTC. Translated: CASSDTSYGYTF.

The sample holds a few counts of this clone. This chain uses TRBV29-1 with TRBJ2-5, with D unresolved. The CDR3 runs 11 residues. Trimming cost V 6 bases and J 4 bases, with 9 bases left between them. Germline V gives CDR1 SQVTM, CDR2 ANQGSEA. The CDR3 DNA follows: TGCAGCGTCCGTTTGGCAGAGACCCAGTACTTC. Encoded protein: CSVRLAETQYF.

This clone was found a few times. This rearrangement joins TRBV28 to TRBJ2-7, with D possibly matching TRBD2 (5 bases). V was cut by 7 bases and J by 0 bases, with 16 bases left in between. The CDR3 is 15 residues long. Germline lookup yields CDR1 MDHEN and CDR2 SYDVKM. The CDR3 loop reads CASTPGAALSYEQYF. CDR3 in DNA: TGTGCCAGCACCCCCGGAGCGGCCCTCTCCTACGAGCAGTACTTC.

V gene TRBV29-1 combines with J gene TRBJ1-2, with TRBD1 as a possible D gene (6 bases). CDR1 and CDR2 from the germline V gene are SQVTM and ANQGSEA. The CDR3 totals 11 residues. Trimming pared 6 bases from V and 9 bases from J, leaving 14 bases between. CDR3 amino acids: CSVARQDRYTF. The CDR3 nucleotides read TGCAGCGTAGCCAGACAGGATCGCTACACCTTC.

CDR3 amino acids: CASSTGTPNTEAFF. The CDR3 DNA follows: TGCGCCAGCAGCACCGGGACACCCAACACTGAAGCTTTCTTT. The chain couples TRBV5-1 to TRBJ1-1, with D possibly being TRBD1 (6 bases). CDR1 and CDR2 from the germline V gene are SGHRS and YFSETQ. Trimming stripped 4 bases from V and 2 bases from J, with 12 bases between. CDR3 length: 14 residues.

This clone was counted between two and nine times. The V and J genes are TRBV9 and TRBJ2-1; D perhaps matches TRBD2 (5 bases). The germline V gene has CDR1 SGDLS and CDR2 YYNGEE. The V gene lost 9 bases and the J gene lost 9 bases, with 19 bases spanning the gap. The CDR3 has 13 amino acids. The CDR3 nucleotides are TGTGCCACGGGAACTCAGGACGGAGGTGAGCAGTTCTTC. This gives the protein CATGTQDGGEQFF.

This clone has just a few counts. The chain uses TRBV28 and TRBJ2-7; 8 positions agree with TRBD1. Germline trimming cut 5 bases from V and 2 bases from J; bases unmatched to any gene: 2. This CDR3 contains 13 residues. Germline loops: CDR1 MDHEN, CDR2 SYDVKM. CDR3 in amino acids: CASSRDRPYEQYF. CDR3 nucleotide sequence: TGTGCCAGCAGTCGGGACAGGCCCTACGAGCAGTACTTC.

This clone was seen more than once but under ten times. One end of the junction fails to match germline, which may point to a read error. The V call is TRBV30, the J call TRBJ2-1, with TRBD2 matching over 7 bases. From germline, CDR1 is GTSNPN and CDR2 SVGIG (reference sequence). The CDR3 consists of 14 residues. The CDR3 bases are TGTGCCAGGAGGTCTAGCGGTTCCTACAATGAGCAGTTCTTC. It translates to CARRSSGSYNEQFF.

This clone showed up just a few times. V is TRBV7-8 and J is TRBJ2-2, with D perhaps matching TRBD1 (6 bases). The CDR3 sequence is 14 residues long. Trimming stripped 3 bases from V and 4 bases from J, with 9 bases between. CDR1 and CDR2 from the germline V gene are SGHVS and FQNEAQ. The CDR3 here is CASSFTGLTGELFF. CDR3 nucleotide sequence: TGTGCCAGCAGCTTTACAGGGCTCACCGGGGAGCTGTTTTTT.

In its sample, this clone was seen a few times. This sequence joins TRBV29-1 and TRBJ2-3; TRBD1 aligns across 7 bases. CDR3 length equals 13 residues. V shed 8 bases and J 3 bases; nucleotides not matched to a gene: 8. CDR1 is SQVTM, CDR2 ANQGSEA, per germline. The CDR3 here is CSSEARGTDTQYF. The CDR3 nucleotides are TGCAGCTCCGAGGCCAGGGGGACAGATACGCAGTATTTT.

This clone was counted a few times. This chain connects TRBV18 to TRBJ2-1, with D tentatively TRBD1 (6 bases). The CDR3 has 16 amino acids. With 0 bases removed from V and 4 bases from J, the gap between germline ends came to 13 bases. Germline CDR1 KGHSH, CDR2 LQKENI. CDR3 nucleotides: TGTGCCAGCTCACCACCAAACAGGGAAAATTACAATGAGCAGTTCTTC. Translated: CASSPPNRENYNEQFF.

The count of this clone is one. The chain employs TRBV11-2 and TRBJ1-2; D is undetermined. The V and J ends lost 3 bases and 5 bases respectively, with 16 bases between them. Germline CDR1 and CDR2: SGHAT and FQNNGV. This CDR3 has 15 amino acids. The DNA for the CDR3 is TGTGCCAGCAGCTTGGGCGCAACGGGAGGATATGGCTACACCTTC. It codes for CASSLGATGGYGYTF.

This clone occurred a few times. The chain recombines TRBV19 with TRBJ1-1; D is possibly TRBD1 (5 bases). This CDR3 spans 14 amino acids. CDR1 is LNHDA and CDR2 is SQIVND in the germline V gene (reference sequence). V dropped 5 bases and J dropped 3 bases, with 13 bases sitting between them. The CDR3 DNA sequence: TGTGCCAGTAGTCTCGGGGGTGTGGACACTGAAGCTTTCTTT. Its translation is CASSLGGVDTEAFF. The complete variable domain, with remaining parts taken from reference TRBV19 and TRBJ1-1, reads DGGITQSPKYLFRKEGQNVTLSCEQNLNHDAMYWYRQDPGQGLRLIYYSQIVNDFQKGDIAEGYSVSREKKESFPLTVTSAQKNPTAFYLCASSLGGVDTEAFFGQGTRLTVV.

In this sample, this clone turned up a few times. The rearrangement joins TRBV19 to TRBJ2-7; a possible D gene is TRBD1 (6 bases). CDR1 and CDR2 from the germline V gene are LNHDA and SQIVND (reference sequence). The V end lost 5 bases, the J end lost 2 bases, and 13 bases lay between the germline ends. This CDR3 is built from 14 residues. The CDR3 nucleotides are TGTGCCAGTAGTGAGGACAGTTTTACCTACGAGCAGTACTTC. This codes for CASSEDSFTYEQYF.

The chain employs TRBV10-3 and TRBJ1-2; the D gene is possibly TRBD1 (6 bases). This CDR3 contains 14 residues. Germline CDR1 is ENHRY and CDR2 is SYGVKD. Trimming shortened V by 10 bases and J by 0 bases, and 15 bases separated the two germline ends. DNA for the CDR3: TGTGCCACCAAACTACAGGGATCTAACTATGGCTACACCTTC. Protein: CATKLQGSNYGYTF.

This chain connects TRBV6-5 to TRBJ1-1; D gene uncertain. V shed 0 bases and J shed 5 bases, with 13 bases lying between them. Germline values: CDR1 MNHEY, CDR2 SVGAGI. The CDR3 is 15 amino acids. The CDR3 sequence is CASSYSSGIGTEAFF. The CDR3, as DNA: TGTGCCAGCAGTTACTCCTCGGGAATCGGGACTGAAGCTTTCTTT.

V and J are TRBV18 and TRBJ1-2; 8 bases are a match to TRBD1. The CDR3 has 16 amino acids. V trimming: 3 bases; J trimming: 5 bases; junction bases outside the gene matches: 11. Germline CDR1 and CDR2: KGHSH and LQKENI. The CDR3 region has the DNA TGTGCCAGCTCACCTCCGGGTCGACAGGGGAGATATGGCTACACCTTC. Residues: CASSPPGRQGRYGYTF.

The sample holds one count of this clone. The chain recombines TRBV2 with TRBJ2-5; D might be TRBD1 (6 bases). Trimming shortened V by 7 bases and J by 3 bases, and 12 bases separated the two germline ends. The germline CDR1 and CDR2 sequences are SNHLY and FYNNEI. The CDR3 loop spans 13 amino acids. In DNA, the CDR3 is TGTGCCAGCACGGCCACAGGGAAAGAGACCCAGTACTTC. It codes for CASTATGKETQYF.

This clone was counted a few times. V gene TRBV6-5 combines with J gene TRBJ2-5; D unclear. The germline V gene encodes CDR1 MNHEY and CDR2 SVGAGI. V was clipped by 5 bases and J by 5 bases, with 12 bases between them. The CDR3 is 13 amino acids. The CDR3: CASSPSGLETQYF. The CDR3, as DNA: TGTGCCAGCAGTCCCAGTGGGCTTGAGACCCAGTACTTC.

This clone was seen only a few times. The chain couples TRBV2 to TRBJ2-5; TRBD2 might be the D (5 bases). V lost 5 bases and J 7 bases, leaving 11 bases between the germline ends. Germline CDR1 and CDR2: SNHLY and FYNNEI. This CDR3 region has 12 residues. The CDR3 region has the DNA TGTGCCAGCAGTCCCAGCGGAGGGACCCAGTACTTC. Translated: CASSPSGGTQYF.

This clone was counted only a few times. This chain links TRBV5-1 with TRBJ2-1, with D perhaps matching TRBD1 (6 bases). The germline CDR1 and CDR2 sequences are SGHRS and YFSETQ. Trimming left V 3 bases short and J 4 bases short, with 14 bases between. The CDR3 runs to 15 residues. The CDR3 loop reads CASSSGQFNYNEQFF. The CDR3 nucleotides read TGCGCCAGCAGCTCCGGACAGTTCAATTACAATGAGCAGTTCTTC.